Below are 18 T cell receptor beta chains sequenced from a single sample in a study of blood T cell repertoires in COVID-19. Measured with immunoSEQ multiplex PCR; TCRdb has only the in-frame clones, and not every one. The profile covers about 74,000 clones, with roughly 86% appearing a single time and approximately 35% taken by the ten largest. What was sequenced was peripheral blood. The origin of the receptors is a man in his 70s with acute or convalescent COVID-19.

The CDR3 loop reads CASSLFGGGGEQYF. CDR3 nucleotides: TGTGCCAGCAGCTTATTCGGTGGGGGCGGTGAGCAGTACTTC. The chain employs TRBV7-8 and TRBJ2-7; tentatively, D is TRBD1 (6 bases). CDR1 is SGHVS, CDR2 FQNEAQ, per germline. V gave up 2 bases and J gave up 7 bases, with 15 bases separating them. CDR3 length equals 14 residues.

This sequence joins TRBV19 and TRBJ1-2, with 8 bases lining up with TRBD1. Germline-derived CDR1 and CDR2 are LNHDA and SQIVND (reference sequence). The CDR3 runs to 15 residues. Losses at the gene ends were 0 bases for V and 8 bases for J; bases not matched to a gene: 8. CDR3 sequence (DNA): TGTGCCAGTAGTATAGATGGAGACAGGGGAAACGGCTACACCTTC. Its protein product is CASSIDGDRGNGYTF.

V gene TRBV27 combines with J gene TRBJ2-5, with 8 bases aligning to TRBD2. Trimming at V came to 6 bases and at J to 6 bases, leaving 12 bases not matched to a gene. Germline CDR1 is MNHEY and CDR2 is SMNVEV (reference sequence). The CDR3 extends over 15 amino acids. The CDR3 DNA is TGTGCCAGCAGGACGGGAGGGACTCCTCGCCAGACCCAGTACTTC. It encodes CASRTGGTPRQTQYF.

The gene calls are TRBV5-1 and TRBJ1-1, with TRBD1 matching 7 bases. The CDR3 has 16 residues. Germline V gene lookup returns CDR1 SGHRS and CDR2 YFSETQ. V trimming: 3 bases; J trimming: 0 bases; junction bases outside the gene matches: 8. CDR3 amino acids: CASSSTGTYMNTEAFF. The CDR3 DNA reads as TGCGCCAGCAGCTCGACAGGGACTTACATGAACACTGAAGCTTTCTTT.

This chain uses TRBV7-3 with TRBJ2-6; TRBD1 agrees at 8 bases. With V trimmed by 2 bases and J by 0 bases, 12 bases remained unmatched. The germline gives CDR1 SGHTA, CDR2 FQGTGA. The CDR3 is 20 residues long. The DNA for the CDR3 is TGTGCCAGCAGCTTACCGATTGGACAGGGAGGAGACTCTGGGGCCAACGTCCTGACTTTC. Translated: CASSLPIGQGGDSGANVLTF.

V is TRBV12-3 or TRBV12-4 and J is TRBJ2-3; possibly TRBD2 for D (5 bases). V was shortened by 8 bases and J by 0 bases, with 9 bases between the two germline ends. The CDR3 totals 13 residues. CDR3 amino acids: CASQSGSTDTQYF. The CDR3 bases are TGTGCCAGCCAGAGCGGTAGCACAGATACGCAGTATTTT.

The CDR3 coding sequence is TGTGCCATCAGTGTGGGGCTAATCTCGCTCTCTGGGGCCAACGTCCTGACTTTC. It encodes CAISVGLISLSGANVLTF. The chain combines TRBV10-3 with TRBJ2-6; D is possibly TRBD1 (5 bases). This CDR3 contains 18 residues. Germline assignment: CDR1 ENHRY and CDR2 SYGVKD. Between the trimmed V and J ends, which lost 4 bases and 0 bases, there was a span of 16 bases.

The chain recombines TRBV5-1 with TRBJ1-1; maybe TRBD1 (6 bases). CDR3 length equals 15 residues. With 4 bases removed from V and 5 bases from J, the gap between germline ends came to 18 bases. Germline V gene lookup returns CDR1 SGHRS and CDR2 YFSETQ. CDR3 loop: CASSLGASSKTEAFF. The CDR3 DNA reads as TGCGCCAGCAGCCTGGGGGCGAGCTCGAAGACTGAAGCTTTCTTT.

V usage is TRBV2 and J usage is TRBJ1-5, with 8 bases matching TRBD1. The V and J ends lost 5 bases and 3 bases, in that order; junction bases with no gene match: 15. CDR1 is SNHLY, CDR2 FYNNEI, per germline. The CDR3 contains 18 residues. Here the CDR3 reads CASSKYATGGISNQPQHF. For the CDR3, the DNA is TGTGCCAGCAGTAAATACGCCACAGGGGGGATTTCCAATCAGCCCCAGCATTTT.

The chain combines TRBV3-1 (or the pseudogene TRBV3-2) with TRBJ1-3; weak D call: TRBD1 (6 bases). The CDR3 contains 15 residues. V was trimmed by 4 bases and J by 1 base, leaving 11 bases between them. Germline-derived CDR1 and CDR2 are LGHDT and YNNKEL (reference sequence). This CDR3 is CASSPGQFSGNTIYF. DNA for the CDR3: TGTGCCAGCAGCCCAGGACAGTTTTCTGGAAACACCATATATTTT.

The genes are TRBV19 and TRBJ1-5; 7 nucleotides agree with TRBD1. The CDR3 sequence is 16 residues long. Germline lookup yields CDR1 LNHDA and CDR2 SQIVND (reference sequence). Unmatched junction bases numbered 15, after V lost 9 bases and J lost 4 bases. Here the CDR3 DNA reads TGTGCCAGCAACTCCCCAGGGGGGCTCGGGAATCAGCCCCAGCATTTT. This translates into CASNSPGGLGNQPQHF.

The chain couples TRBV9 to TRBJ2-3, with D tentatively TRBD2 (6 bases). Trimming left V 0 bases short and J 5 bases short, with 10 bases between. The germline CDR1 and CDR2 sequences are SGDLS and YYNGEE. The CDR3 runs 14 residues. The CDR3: CASSVGTSQDTQYF. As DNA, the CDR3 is TGTGCCAGCAGCGTAGGAACTAGCCAAGATACGCAGTATTTT.

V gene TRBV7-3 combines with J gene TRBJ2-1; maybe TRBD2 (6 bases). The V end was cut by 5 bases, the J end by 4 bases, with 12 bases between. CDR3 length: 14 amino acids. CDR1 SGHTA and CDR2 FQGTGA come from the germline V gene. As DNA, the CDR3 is TGTGCCAGCAGCGGACCGGGAGCTTACAATGAGCAGTTCTTC. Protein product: CASSGPGAYNEQFF.

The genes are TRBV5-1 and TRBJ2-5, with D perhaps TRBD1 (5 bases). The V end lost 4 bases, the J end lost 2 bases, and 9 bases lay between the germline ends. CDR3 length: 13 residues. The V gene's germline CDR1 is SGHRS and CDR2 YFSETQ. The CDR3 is CASSLRQQETQYF. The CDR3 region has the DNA TGCGCCAGCAGCCTTCGACAGCAAGAGACCCAGTACTTC.

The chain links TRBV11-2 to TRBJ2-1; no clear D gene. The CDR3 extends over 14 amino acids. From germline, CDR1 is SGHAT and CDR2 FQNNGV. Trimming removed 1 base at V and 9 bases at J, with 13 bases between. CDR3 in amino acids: CASSLGLPSGEQFF. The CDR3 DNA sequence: TGTGCCAGCAGCTTAGGGCTCCCCTCGGGTGAGCAGTTCTTC. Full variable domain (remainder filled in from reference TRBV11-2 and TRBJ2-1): EAGVAQSPRYKIIEKRQSVAFWCNPISGHATLYWYQQILGQGPKLLIQFQNNGVVDDSQLPKDRFSAERLKGVDSTLKIQPAKLEDSAVYLCASSLGLPSGEQFFGPGTRLTVL.

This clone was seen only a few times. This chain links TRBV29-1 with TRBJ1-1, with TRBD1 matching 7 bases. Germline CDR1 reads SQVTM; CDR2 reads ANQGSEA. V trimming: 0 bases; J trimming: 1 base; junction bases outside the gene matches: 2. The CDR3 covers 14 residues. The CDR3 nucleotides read TGCAGCGTTGAAGAAACAGGGGAGAACACTGAAGCTTTCTTT. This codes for CSVEETGENTEAFF.

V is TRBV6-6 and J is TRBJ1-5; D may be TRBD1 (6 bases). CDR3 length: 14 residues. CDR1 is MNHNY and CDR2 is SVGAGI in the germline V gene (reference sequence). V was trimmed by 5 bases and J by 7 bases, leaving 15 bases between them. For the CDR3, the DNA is TGTGCCAGCAGTCTACAGGGATGGAACCAGCCCCAGCATTTT. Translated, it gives CASSLQGWNQPQHF.

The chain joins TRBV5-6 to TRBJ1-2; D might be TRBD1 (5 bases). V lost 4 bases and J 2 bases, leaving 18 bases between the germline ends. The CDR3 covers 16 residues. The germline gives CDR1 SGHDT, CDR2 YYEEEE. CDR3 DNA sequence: TGTGCCAGCAGCACCTTTGGGACGGACTACAACTATGGCTACACCTTC. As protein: CASSTFGTDYNYGYTF.